The present T cell receptor (beta chain) was sequenced within a study of blood T cell repertoires in COVID-19. The CDR3 contains 16 residues. CDR1 and CDR2 from the germline V gene are DFQATT and SNEGSKA (reference sequence). V was clipped by 3 bases and J by 1 base, with 17 bases between them. The study recruited people aged about 18 to 95 years across about two dozen US areas. This clone has only one observation. Some clones are missing from TCRdb's copy, which holds only in-frame ones; the method was immunoSEQ multiplex PCR. The sample has 300,000 to 400,000 clones, roughly 90% seen once. The TCR sequence derives from a man in his sixties who had recovered from COVID-19. Sequencing was performed on PBMCs or T cells enriched from blood (not recorded which). This chain joins TRBV20-1 and TRBJ2-3, with no clear D. The CDR3 DNA reads TGCAGTGCTAGTTCAGGTCTATACAGAGGCACAGATACGCAGTATTTT. Residues: CSASSGLYRGTDTQYF.